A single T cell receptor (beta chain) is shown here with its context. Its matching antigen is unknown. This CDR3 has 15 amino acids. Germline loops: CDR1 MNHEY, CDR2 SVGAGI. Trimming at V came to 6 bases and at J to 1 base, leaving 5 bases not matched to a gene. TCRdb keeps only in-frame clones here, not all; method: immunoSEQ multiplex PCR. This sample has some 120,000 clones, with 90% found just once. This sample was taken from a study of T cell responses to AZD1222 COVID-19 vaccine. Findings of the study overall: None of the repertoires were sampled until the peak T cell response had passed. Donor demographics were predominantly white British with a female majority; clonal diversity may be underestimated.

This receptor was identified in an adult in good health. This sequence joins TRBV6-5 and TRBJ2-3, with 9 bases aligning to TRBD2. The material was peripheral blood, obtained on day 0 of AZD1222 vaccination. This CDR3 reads CASSYRGRGTDTQYF. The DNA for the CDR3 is TGTGCCAGCAGCTATCGCGGGAGGGGCACAGATACGCAGTATTTT.